A single sample is the source of the 31 T cell receptor beta chains below, sequenced in a study of blood T cell repertoires in COVID-19. TCRdb's table, derived via immunoSEQ multiplex PCR, lists solely in-frame clones and lacks some. The table records around 320,000 clones, roughly nine tenths of them present only once. Sequences were obtained from PBMCs or T cells enriched from blood (not recorded which). The receptors originated from a woman aged 25 to 39 who had been exposed to COVID-19.

The chain is built from TRBV25-1 and TRBJ2-7; 9 bases agree with TRBD2. This CDR3 has 13 amino acids. J was trimmed by 3 bases and V by 8 bases; bases with no gene match: 5. Germline V lookup: CDR1 MGHDK, CDR2 SYGVNS. The CDR3 sequence is CASAASGVYEQYF. The CDR3 DNA reads TGTGCCAGCGCCGCTAGCGGGGTCTACGAGCAGTACTTC.

This chain joins TRBV6-5 and TRBJ1-3; no clear D. The CDR3 covers 15 residues. From germline, CDR1 is MNHEY and CDR2 SVGAGI. Trimming left V 2 bases short and J 0 bases short, with 8 bases between. The DNA for the CDR3 is TGTGCCAGCAGTTACGGCGGAGTCTCTGGAAACACCATATATTTT. Its translation: CASSYGGVSGNTIYF.

DNA for the CDR3: TGCGCCAGCAGCTTGGTGAGCGTTAACTCTGGGGCCAACGTCCTGACTTTC. Amino acid sequence: CASSLVSVNSGANVLTF. The gene calls are TRBV5-1 and TRBJ2-6; D is uncertain. V was pared by 0 bases and J by 0 bases, with 10 bases between. Germline V gene lookup returns CDR1 SGHRS and CDR2 YFSETQ. The CDR3 sequence is 17 residues long.

The chain links TRBV19 to TRBJ1-5, with D unclear. Trimming took 2 bases from V and 7 from J, leaving 9 bases between them. The CDR3 is 13 residues long. Germline V CDR1 and CDR2: LNHDA, SQIVND (reference sequence). CDR3 in amino acids: CASSIPQRQPQHF. DNA for the CDR3: TGTGCCAGTAGTATACCCCAGAGGCAGCCCCAGCATTTT.

This clone was counted a single time. The chain joins TRBV10-3 to TRBJ1-2; 8 bases agree with TRBD1. J lost 6 bases, V lost 8 bases, and 8 bases had no gene match. CDR1 is ENHRY, CDR2 SYGVKD, per germline. The CDR3 is 13 amino acids. The CDR3 DNA reads TGTGCCATCCCAAACGGCAGGGGGCATGGCTACACCTTC. It is translated as CAIPNGRGHGYTF.

The chain combines TRBV7-8 with TRBJ1-2; a possible D gene is TRBD1 (6 bases). CDR1 is SGHVS and CDR2 is FQNEAQ in the germline V gene. Between the trimmed V and J ends, which lost 0 bases and 3 bases, there was a span of 11 bases. This CDR3 is 15 amino acids long. Here the CDR3 reads CASSLAGQGYYGYTF. The CDR3 DNA follows: TGTGCCAGCAGCTTAGCAGGCCAGGGGTACTATGGCTACACCTTC.

The V call is TRBV9, the J call TRBJ1-2; D is perhaps TRBD1 (5 bases). V was trimmed by 1 base and J by 6 bases, leaving 13 bases between them. CDR1 and CDR2 from the germline V gene are SGDLS and YYNGEE. The length of the CDR3 is 14 residues. The CDR3 is CASSVRKTGDGYTF. CDR3 bases: TGTGCCAGCAGCGTAAGAAAAACGGGGGATGGCTACACCTTC. The full variable domain, rest sourced from reference TRBV9 and TRBJ1-2, is DSGVTQTPKHLITATGQRVTLRCSPRSGDLSVYWYQQSLDQGLQFLIQYYNGEERAKGNILERFSAQQFPDLHSELNLSSLELGDSALYFCASSVRKTGDGYTFGSGTRLTVV.

This chain links TRBV5-1 with TRBJ2-7; TRBD1 might be the D (5 bases). The CDR3 spans 13 residues. The V gene's germline CDR1 is SGHRS and CDR2 YFSETQ. Trimming left V 0 bases short and J 6 bases short, with 10 bases between. The CDR3 sequence is CASSLEQVSEQYF. The CDR3 DNA follows: TGCGCCAGCAGCTTGGAACAGGTATCCGAGCAGTACTTC.

The CDR3 spells CASSLLAGYNEQFF. CDR3 DNA: TGTGCCAGCAGCTTACTAGCGGGGTACAATGAGCAGTTCTTC. The chain combines TRBV7-2 with TRBJ2-1; 9 nucleotides match TRBD2. V gave up 2 bases and J gave up 4 bases; unmatched junction bases: 0. This CDR3 has 14 residues. The V gene's germline CDR1 is SGHTA and CDR2 FQGNSA.

The CDR3 DNA reads as TGCGCCAGCAGCCAAGGTCGTTTAGGGGGCCCGAACACTGAAGCTTTCTTT. Amino acids: CASSQGRLGGPNTEAFF. V and J are TRBV4-1 and TRBJ1-1; the match to TRBD1 covers 7 bases. The CDR3 is made up of 17 amino acids. CDR1 is MGHRA and CDR2 is YSYEKL in the germline V gene. V lost 1 base, J lost 1 base, and 9 bases stayed unmatched.

The chain employs TRBV19 and TRBJ1-1; tentatively, D is TRBD1 (5 bases). Germline CDR1 LNHDA, CDR2 SQIVND (reference sequence). Trimming took off 7 bases at V and 0 bases at J, with 15 bases between the two ends. The CDR3 is 15 amino acids. The DNA of the CDR3 is TGTGCCAGTAAGGGGTACGGGCAAATGAACACTGAAGCTTTCTTT. It encodes CASKGYGQMNTEAFF.

The DNA for the CDR3 is TGTGCCAGCAGTTTAGTCGGGACAGGGTCAGATACGCAGTATTTT. Translating it yields CASSLVGTGSDTQYF. The chain links TRBV28 to TRBJ2-3, with 9 bases identical to TRBD1. This CDR3 region has 15 residues. CDR1 is MDHEN and CDR2 is SYDVKM in the germline V gene. V was clipped by 2 bases and J by 4 bases; unmatched bases: 4.

A remark on this clone: The junction does not match germline at one end; this may be a read error. V usage is TRBV11-2 and J usage is TRBJ2-3; 12 positions match TRBD2. Germline CDR1 reads SGHAT; CDR2 reads FQNNGV. The CDR3 length is 14 residues. The CDR3 loop reads CASSPMTGLAGPNF. The CDR3, as DNA: TGTGCCAGCAGCCCTATGACGGGACTAGCGGGCCCTAATTTT.

V and J are TRBV25-1 and TRBJ2-5; weak D call: TRBD1 (6 bases). The germline gives CDR1 MGHDK, CDR2 SYGVNS. This CDR3 comprises 14 residues. V shed 3 bases and J shed 1 base, with 9 bases lying between them. The CDR3 spells CASSDGQIQETQYF. The CDR3 nucleotides read TGTGCCAGCAGTGATGGACAGATCCAAGAGACCCAGTACTTC.

This clone was recorded only once. The chain combines TRBV5-6 with TRBJ1-6, with D perhaps TRBD1 (6 bases). CDR1 SGHDT and CDR2 YYEEEE come from the germline V gene. This CDR3 is built from 17 residues. V was shortened by 0 bases and J by 2 bases, with 12 bases between the two germline ends. The CDR3 spells CASSLGLGGPYNSPLHF. CDR3 coding DNA: TGTGCCAGCAGCTTGGGATTAGGGGGACCCTATAATTCACCCCTCCACTTT.

This chain connects TRBV7-9 to TRBJ2-2; the match to TRBD1 covers 8 bases. The CDR3 loop spans 15 amino acids. The germline CDR1 and CDR2 sequences are SEHNR and FQNEAQ (reference sequence). J lost 5 bases, V lost 7 bases, and 9 bases had no gene match. Here the CDR3 reads CASTRGQGSTGELFF. The DNA for the CDR3 is TGTGCCAGCACTAGAGGACAGGGCTCAACCGGGGAGCTGTTTTTT.

The rearrangement uses TRBV29-1 and TRBJ2-7; a weak D match, TRBD1 (6 bases). V was trimmed by 8 bases and J by 4 bases, leaving 18 bases between them. The CDR3 consists of 13 residues. CDR1 and CDR2 from the germline V gene are SQVTM and ANQGSEA. Here the CDR3 DNA reads TGCAGCATCATCATGGGCAGGGGTTACGAGCAGTACTTC. It translates to CSIIMGRGYEQYF.

V usage is TRBV30 and J usage is TRBJ2-7, with D maybe TRBD1 (5 bases). Trimming cost V 0 bases and J 3 bases, with 15 bases left between them. The CDR3 length is 15 residues. CDR1 is GTSNPN, CDR2 SVGIG, per germline (reference sequence). The CDR3, as DNA: TGTGCCTGGAGTGTACTTGGTTCACAGGACTACGAGCAGTACTTC. Amino acid sequence: CAWSVLGSQDYEQYF.

The rearrangement links TRBV18 to TRBJ1-2, with no clear D. With 3 bases removed from V and 1 base from J, the gap between germline ends came to 9 bases. The CDR3 contains 14 residues. Germline V lookup: CDR1 KGHSH, CDR2 LQKENI. CDR3 sequence reads: CASSPPSFNYGYTF. The DNA for the CDR3 is TGTGCCAGCTCACCCCCAAGCTTTAACTATGGCTACACCTTC.

The gene calls are TRBV5-1 and TRBJ1-6; D may be TRBD1 (5 bases). CDR3 length: 13 amino acids. The germline V gene encodes CDR1 SGHRS and CDR2 YFSETQ. Trimming left V 1 base short and J 8 bases short, with 7 bases between. CDR3 nucleotide sequence: TGCGCCAGCAGCTTGTTAGGGGATTCACCCCTCCACTTT. Encoded protein: CASSLLGDSPLHF.

This chain joins TRBV9 and TRBJ2-1; 8 positions agree with TRBD2. The trim removed 0 bases at V and 0 bases at J, leaving 11 bases unmatched. The CDR3 contains 19 residues. Germline V lookup: CDR1 SGDLS, CDR2 YYNGEE. CDR3 sequence: CASSVAPPERGSSYNEQFF. DNA of the CDR3: TGTGCCAGCAGCGTAGCTCCCCCCGAGCGGGGGAGCTCCTACAATGAGCAGTTCTTC.

The J gene is TRBJ2-1, the V gene TRBV4-3; TRBD2 agrees at 7 bases. With 1 base clipped from V and 9 bases from J, the junction kept 12 bases outside the gene matches. From germline, CDR1 is LGHNA and CDR2 YSLEER. This CDR3 has 16 residues. The CDR3 region is CASSQARTRIPGEQFF. CDR3 in DNA: TGCGCCAGCAGCCAAGCTCGGACTAGGATCCCCGGTGAGCAGTTCTTC.

V usage is TRBV24-1 and J usage is TRBJ2-2; perhaps TRBD2 as D (7 bases). The CDR3 runs to 16 residues. CDR1 is KGHDR and CDR2 is SFDVKD in the germline V gene. Trimming left V 0 bases short and J 5 bases short, with 12 bases between. The CDR3 nucleotides read TGTGCCACCAGTGATTTGTCACAGGGAGGGACCGGGGAGCTGTTTTTT. It is translated as CATSDLSQGGTGELFF.

The chain recombines TRBV7-6 with TRBJ2-3; 7 bases align to TRBD2. CDR1 and CDR2 (germline): SGHVS, FNYEAQ. Trimming at V came to 4 bases and at J to 5 bases, leaving 18 bases not matched to a gene. This CDR3 has 18 amino acids. DNA for the CDR3: TGTGCCAGCAGCTCAGTAGGAAACGCGGGGGTTACCGGAGATACGCAGTATTTT. Amino acid sequence: CASSSVGNAGVTGDTQYF. Combining the CDR3 with reference TRBV7-6 and TRBJ2-3 gives the whole variable domain GAGVSQSPRYKVTKRGQDVALRCDPISGHVSLYWYRQALGQGPEFLTYFNYEAQQDKSGLPNDRFSAERPEGSISTLTIQRTEQRDSAMYRCASSSVGNAGVTGDTQYFGPGTRLTVL.

This clone was found once. The chain has TRBV2 and TRBJ1-5; 9 bases align to TRBD1. CDR3 size: 14 residues. CDR1 is SNHLY, CDR2 FYNNEI, per germline. J was trimmed by 3 bases and V by 7 bases; bases with no gene match: 4. The CDR3, as DNA: TGTGCCAGCACCGGGACAGGGTCCAATCAGCCCCAGCATTTT. Translated, it gives CASTGTGSNQPQHF.

This clone was observed a single time. The rearrangement uses TRBV7-8 and TRBJ1-1, with D tentatively TRBD1 (5 bases). Germline assignment: CDR1 SGHVS and CDR2 FQNEAQ. This CDR3 is 13 amino acids long. Trimming stripped 4 bases from V and 8 bases from J, with 14 bases between. DNA of the CDR3: TGTGCCAGCAGCTCGGGACTGTTTGTAGAAGCTTTCTTT. Its protein product is CASSSGLFVEAFF.

The chain couples TRBV11-1 to TRBJ2-1; 7 bases are a match to TRBD2. The CDR3 is made up of 15 amino acids. V shed 5 bases, J shed 3 bases, and the junction held 7 bases outside the gene matches. The V gene's germline CDR1 is SGHAT and CDR2 FQDESV (reference sequence). This chain's CDR3 is CASSPMRGNYNEQFF. The CDR3 DNA reads as TGTGCCAGCAGCCCAATGCGGGGGAACTACAATGAGCAGTTCTTC.

The gene calls are TRBV5-1 and TRBJ2-3, with 13 bases lining up with TRBD2. This CDR3 spans 18 amino acids. The V gene end was trimmed by 2 bases and the J gene end by 0 bases; junction bases not matched to a gene: 6. Per germline, CDR1 SGHRS and CDR2 YFSETQ. The CDR3 here is CASSFGLAGDTSTDTQYF. CDR3 sequence (DNA): TGCGCCAGCAGCTTTGGACTAGCGGGGGACACTAGCACAGATACGCAGTATTTT.

The J gene is TRBJ2-2, the V gene TRBV7-9; no clear D gene. V was clipped by 1 base and J by 2 bases, with 8 bases between them. The CDR3 is 15 residues long. Germline V gene lookup returns CDR1 SEHNR and CDR2 FQNEAQ (reference sequence). The CDR3, as DNA: TGTGCCAGCAGCTTAGTCCAGGCCAACACCGGGGAGCTGTTTTTT. It specifies CASSLVQANTGELFF.

This chain uses TRBV2 with TRBJ1-2; 8 bases align to TRBD1. V shed 9 bases and J 8 bases; nucleotides not matched to a gene: 8. CDR1 and CDR2 (germline): SNHLY, FYNNEI. The CDR3 is 12 amino acids. Written as DNA, the CDR3 is TGTGCCAGAACGACAGGGGCAGAAGGCTACACCTTC. Protein sequence: CARTTGAEGYTF.

This sequence joins TRBV10-2 and TRBJ1-1; D gene uncertain. The CDR3 has 14 residues. The V gene's germline CDR1 is WSHSY and CDR2 SAAADI. V was clipped by 8 bases and J by 1 base, with 14 bases between them. The CDR3 nucleotides read TGCGCCAGCCAAAAGACTCCCGGGAACACTGAAGCTTTCTTT. Residues: CASQKTPGNTEAFF.